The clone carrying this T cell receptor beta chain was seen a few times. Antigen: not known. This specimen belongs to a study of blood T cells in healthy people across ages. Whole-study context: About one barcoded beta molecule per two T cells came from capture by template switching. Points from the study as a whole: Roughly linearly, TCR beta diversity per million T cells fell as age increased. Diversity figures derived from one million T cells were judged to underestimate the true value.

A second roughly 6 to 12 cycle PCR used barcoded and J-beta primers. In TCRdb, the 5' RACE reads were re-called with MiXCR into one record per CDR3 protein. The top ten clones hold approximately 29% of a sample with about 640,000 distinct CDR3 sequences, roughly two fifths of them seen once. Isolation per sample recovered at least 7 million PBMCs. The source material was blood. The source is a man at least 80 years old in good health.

CDR3 sequence reads: CASSFTGGDEKLFF. The DNA of the CDR3 is TGCGCCAGCAGCTTTACAGGGGGTGATGAAAAACTGTTTTTT. The rearrangement joins TRBV5-1 to TRBJ1-4, with 8 bases lining up with TRBD1. The length of the CDR3 is 14 residues. The germline V gene encodes CDR1 SGHRS and CDR2 YFSETQ. J lost 6 bases, V lost 2 bases, and 3 bases had no gene match.